Included here is one TCR beta chain sequence, with context. This clonotype has ten or more counts. What this receptor recognizes is not known. One junction end does not reproduce the germline sequence, and a read error may be involved. Lymph node samples were obtained from the axillary draining lymph nodes of breast cancer patients. The data belong to a study of breast tumors, draining lymph nodes, adjacent tissues listed by TCRdb under 2016. Study-level background: TCR beta repertoires were compared across tumor, adjacent nontumor tissue and axillary lymph nodes obtained from breast cancer patients. The study was designed to assess the relationships and possible T-cell exchange between tumor, surrounding tissue and draining lymph node repertoires in human breast cancer. Summary of the overall study and its limitations: Tumor and nontumor tissue repertoires were significantly more similar in luminal-like than in basal-like breast cancer. Rather than being directly demonstrated, the conclusion that tumor T cells originate in lymph nodes was presented as consistent with a hypothesis. A scenario in which most tumor T cells derive from the lymph node and then expand within tumor tissue was judged to be consistent with the data. Tumor T-cell repertoires showed less diversity than lymph node repertoires and more diversity than nontumor tissue repertoires, and tumor T-cell repertoires showed preferential V and J gene usage.

Sequencing used an Illumina HiSeq 2000. TCR beta chain libraries were generated by multiplex PCR amplification. High-throughput sequencing was used to analyze the amplified TCR beta chain products. Through fastp at Q25 and MiXCR, TCRdb rebuilt clones from the public reads, retaining in-frame beta chains. Records with the same CDR3 protein are collapsed into one entry carrying the most frequent genes and DNA. This sample is represented by under 300,000 distinct CDR3 sequences; 34% of them were singletons. 3% to 4.5% of the sample lies in the top ten. Sequences DFQATT (CDR1) and SNEGSKA (CDR2) are obtained from the germline V gene (reference sequence). Counted from cysteine to phenylalanine, this CDR3 has 12 amino acids. Here the CDR3 DNA is all that survives: 36 bases in frame from base 1.

The sequenced sample consisted of axillary lymph node tissue. This TCR came from a female donor with breast cancer. Some clones in this sample may be carry-over from other donors' samples. The rearrangement joined TRBV20-1 to TRBJ1-2, and 8 junction bases match TRBD1. CDR3 sequence: CSAVQGDYGSTF. The sequence in DNA is TGCAGTGCTGTACAGGGGGACTATGGCTCCACCTTC.